These T cell receptor beta chains were read from a single sample in a study of shared clonotypes between healthy human individuals. Measured with immunoSEQ multiplex PCR; TCRdb has only the in-frame clones, and not every one. The sample holds about 600,000 clones, roughly 97% seen once. Material: naive CD4+ T cells sorted from blood. Every receptor here comes from a woman between 25 and 40 years old in good health. The CDR3 runs from the conserved cysteine through the conserved F or W. The D gene is left open where the match is weak. Only part of the rows carry a size: once, few, many, or a class if the clone is expanded.

v_call	clone_size	j_call	d_call	cdr3_aa	cdr3_nt
TRBV19	-	TRBJ1-1	TRBD1	CASSIIVRGTAFF	TGTGCCAGTAGTATAATCGTCAGGGGGACAGCTTTCTTT
TRBV27	-	TRBJ1-5	TRBD1	CASSLTKGTVYSNQPQHF	TGTGCCAGCAGCCTAACTAAAGGGACAGTATATAGCAATCAGCCCCAGCATTTT
TRBV5-1	-	TRBJ2-7	TRBD2	CASSSLPGLTSGRGYEQYF	TGCGCCAGCAGCTCGCTCCCTGGGTTGACTAGCGGGAGGGGGTACGAGCAGTACTTC
TRBV19	-	TRBJ1-1	-	CASSIAGRGAGTEAFF	TGTGCCAGTAGTATAGCTGGACGGGGCGCGGGGACTGAAGCTTTCTTT
TRBV6-5	-	TRBJ1-1	TRBD1	CASSRDREDTEAFF	TGTGCCAGCAGTCGGGACAGGGAGGACACTGAAGCTTTCTTT
TRBV10-1	-	TRBJ2-2	TRBD2	CASSESTSSGRPGELFF	TGCGCCAGCAGTGAGTCGACTAGTAGCGGGAGGCCCGGGGAGCTGTTTTTT
TRBV29-1	once	TRBJ1-3	-	CSVAEFAGNTIYF	TGCAGCGTTGCCGAATTTGCTGGAAACACCATATATTTT
TRBV5-1	-	TRBJ1-1	-	CASSLGGGSIPLMNTEAFF	TGCGCCAGCAGCTTGGGTGGGGGTAGCATACCCCTCATGAACACTGAAGCTTTCTTT
TRBV29-1	-	TRBJ2-5	-	CSVGGAGGQETQYF	TGCAGCGTTGGAGGCGCCGGGGGCCAAGAGACCCAGTACTTC
TRBV28	-	TRBJ2-5	-	CASSYAGTRFREQYF	TGTGCCAGCAGTTACGCCGGGACACGGTTTCGTGAGCAGTACTTC
TRBV6-5	-	TRBJ1-5	-	CASSYSGPSNQPQHF	TGTGCCAGCAGTTACTCGGGACCTAGCAATCAGCCCCAGCATTTT
TRBV19	-	TRBJ2-7	TRBD1	CASSARQGEQYF	TGTGCCAGTAGTGCTAGACAGGGCGAGCAGTACTTC
TRBV18	-	TRBJ2-4	-	CASSLGLENIQYF	TGTGCCAGCTCACTGGGACTGGAAAACATTCAGTACTTC
TRBV28	-	TRBJ2-5	TRBD2	CASSTTSVETQYF	TGTGCCAGCAGTACGACTAGCGTAGAGACCCAGTACTTC
TRBV28	-	TRBJ1-5	-	CASSLTGWVRNQPQHF	TGTGCCAGCAGTTTGACAGGATGGGTTCGCAATCAGCCCCAGCATTTT
TRBV9	-	TRBJ2-1	TRBD1	CASQSRDRYNEQFF	TGTGCCAGCCAATCCCGGGACAGATACAATGAGCAGTTCTTC
TRBV27	-	TRBJ2-1	-	CASSSPMRASYNEQFF	TGTGCCAGCAGTTCCCCTATGCGGGCGTCCTACAATGAGCAGTTCTTC
TRBV27	-	TRBJ2-7	-	CASSFRARGYEQYF	TGTGCCAGCAGTTTCAGGGCTCGGGGCTACGAGCAGTACTTC
TRBV9	-	TRBJ2-2	TRBD2	CASSVALASGSTGELFF	TGTGCCAGCAGCGTAGCTTTGGCTAGCGGGAGTACCGGGGAGCTGTTTTTT
TRBV10-3	few	TRBJ1-2	-	CASQGVYGYTF	TGTGCCAGTCAGGGTGTCTATGGCTACACCTTC
TRBV9	-	TRBJ2-3	-	CASSGRVFTDTQYF	TGTGCCAGCAGCGGACGTGTGTTCACAGATACGCAGTATTTT
TRBV6-5	-	TRBJ2-1	-	CASSHGGSYNEQFF	TGTGCCAGCAGCCACGGTGGCTCCTACAATGAGCAGTTCTTC
TRBV20-1	-	TRBJ2-1	TRBD2	CSARGLAEQFF	TGCAGTGCTAGAGGACTAGCTGAGCAGTTCTTC
TRBV7-9	-	TRBJ2-1	TRBD2	CASSSGTSGSWSHNEQFF	TGTGCCAGCAGCTCCGGGACTAGCGGGAGTTGGTCCCACAATGAGCAGTTCTTC
TRBV7-2	-	TRBJ2-7	TRBD1	CASSSQTGRAYF	TGTGCCAGCAGCTCTCAGACAGGGCGGGCGTACTTC
TRBV7-7	-	TRBJ1-5	-	CASSHGTDSNQPQHF	TGTGCCAGCAGCCACGGGACCGACAGCAATCAGCCCCAGCATTTT
TRBV6-1	-	TRBJ2-1	TRBD2	CATSSFSGVYNEQFF	TGTGCCACCAGTTCTTTTAGCGGGGTGTACAATGAGCAGTTCTTC
TRBV2	-	TRBJ2-2	-	CASSDRLRQANTGELFF	TGTGCCAGCAGTGACCGATTGAGACAGGCAAACACCGGGGAGCTGTTTTTT
TRBV2	-	TRBJ2-3	TRBD2	CASSEGASGRTDTQYF	TGTGCCAGCAGTGAAGGAGCTAGCGGGAGGACAGATACGCAGTATTTT
TRBV6-5	-	TRBJ1-6	-	CASRAGSGINSPLHF	TGTGCCAGCAGAGCAGGGAGTGGGATAAATTCACCCCTCCACTTT
TRBV28	-	TRBJ1-5	-	CASSFSQGPNPGQPQHF	TGTGCCAGCAGTTTTTCCCAGGGTCCCAATCCAGGCCAGCCCCAGCATTTT
TRBV2	once	TRBJ2-1	-	CASWMRGAREQFF	TGTGCCAGCTGGATGAGGGGGGCGCGAGAGCAGTTCTTC
TRBV15	-	TRBJ2-7	-	CATSRGGSIHEQYF	TGTGCCACCAGCAGAGGAGGCAGTATTCATGAGCAGTACTTC
TRBV4-1	-	TRBJ2-7	TRBD2	CASSQGTSGNSYEQYF	TGCGCCAGCAGCCAAGGGACTAGCGGGAACTCCTACGAGCAGTACTTC
TRBV11-2	-	TRBJ2-4	-	CASSPPASKNIQYF	TGTGCCAGCAGCCCCCCCGCATCCAAAAACATTCAGTACTTC
TRBV28	-	TRBJ2-7	TRBD2	CASSRLAGGYEQYF	TGTGCCAGCAGCAGACTAGCGGGAGGCTACGAGCAGTACTTC
TRBV28	-	TRBJ1-1	-	CASSTGTTGGGAFF	TGTGCCAGCAGTACCGGGACAACGGGAGGAGGGGCTTTCTTT
TRBV13	-	TRBJ1-6	-	CASSFGRPAPPPLHF	TGTGCCAGCAGCTTCGGTAGGCCAGCCCCCCCTCCCCTCCACTTT
TRBV28	-	TRBJ2-5	-	CASSARETQYF	TGTGCCAGCAGTGCCCGCGAGACCCAGTACTTC
TRBV7-2	-	TRBJ2-2	-	CASSLVRDRSTGELFF	TGTGCCAGCAGCTTAGTGCGGGATAGGAGCACCGGGGAGCTGTTTTTT
TRBV9	-	TRBJ2-6	TRBD2	CASSVGIAGRSGANVLTF	TGTGCCAGCAGCGTAGGCATAGCGGGAAGGTCTGGGGCCAACGTCCTGACTTTC
TRBV28	-	TRBJ1-2	-	CASSSIQGGYGYTF	TGTGCCAGCAGTTCCATACAGGGTGGCTATGGCTACACCTTC
TRBV11-2	-	TRBJ2-3	-	CASSLVGPSSSTDTQYF	TGTGCCAGCAGCTTAGTGGGTCCGAGTTCTAGCACAGATACGCAGTATTTT
TRBV19	-	TRBJ1-5	-	CASSIAEGNQPQHF	TGTGCCAGTAGTATCGCAGAGGGCAATCAGCCCCAGCATTTT
TRBV4-2	-	TRBJ1-5	-	CASSQEGQRSNQPQHF	TGTGCCAGCAGCCAAGAAGGACAGCGAAGCAATCAGCCCCAGCATTTT
TRBV5-1	-	TRBJ2-2	TRBD1	CASSYGQVTDGELFF	TGCGCCAGCAGCTACGGACAGGTCACGGACGGGGAGCTGTTTTTT